These 14 T cell receptor beta chains share one sample of origin, sequenced in a study of OX40 agonist ivuxolimab in advanced cancers. Library preparation used the immunoSEQ multiplex PCR assay. TCRdb provides this immuneACCESS table in a form limited to in-frame rearrangements. Some clones are lacking; in checked studies, under half of them reflect an unresolved V gene, and why the rest are absent is not known. This sample comprises roughly 61,000 clones, 82% of them detected only once. The ten largest make up 0.52% of the sample. The source was CD4+ or CD8+ T cells sorted from blood, collected in a trial of the OX40 agonist ivuxolimab. These receptors were taken from an adult with an advanced solid tumor such as melanoma, head and neck, liver or kidney cancer.

This clone was seen a few times. The V call is TRBV5-8, the J call TRBJ2-3; no clear D gene. The CDR3 consists of 13 residues. Trimming cost V 1 base and J 4 bases, with 7 bases left between them. CDR1 and CDR2 (germline): SGHTS, YDEGEE. The CDR3 is CASSLSAPDTQYF. Here the CDR3 DNA reads TGTGCCAGCAGCTTGTCTGCCCCAGATACGCAGTATTTT.

This clone was recorded once. This rearrangement joins TRBV19 to TRBJ2-1; 10 bases line up with TRBD2. J gave up 12 bases and V 4 bases, and 15 bases lay outside the gene matches. Germline loops: CDR1 LNHDA, CDR2 SQIVND (reference sequence). The CDR3 covers 16 residues. CDR3 residues: CASSNTAGGPPIGQFF. For the CDR3, the DNA is TGTGCCAGTAGTAACACAGCGGGAGGGCCCCCAATTGGGCAGTTCTTC.

The rearrangement joins TRBV10-3 to TRBJ2-3; TRBD2 matches at 8 bases. V lost 6 bases and J lost 3; bases outside the gene matches: 8. The V gene's germline CDR1 is ENHRY and CDR2 SYGVKD. This CDR3 contains 15 residues. The CDR3 reads CAISEAGAGTDTQYF. For the CDR3, the DNA is TGTGCCATCAGCGAAGCGGGAGCAGGTACAGATACGCAGTATTTT.

The gene calls are TRBV28 and TRBJ1-2, with D possibly TRBD1 on 5 matching bases. V was clipped by 7 bases and J by 4 bases, with 19 bases between them. Germline CDR1 is MDHEN and CDR2 is SYDVKM. The CDR3 is 15 amino acids. The CDR3 nucleotides read TGTGCCAGCAATCCTTCGAGAGGGACGCGCTATGGCTACACCTTC. This gives the protein CASNPSRGTRYGYTF.

This chain links TRBV6-5 with TRBJ1-6; D gene ambiguous. The V end was cut by 7 bases, the J end by 10 bases, with 11 bases between. Germline CDR1 reads MNHEY; CDR2 reads SVGAGI. The CDR3 has 12 amino acids. CDR3 coding DNA: TGTGCCAGCAATTCGTATCGGTCACCCCTCCACTTT. It encodes CASNSYRSPLHF.

The chain recombines TRBV7-9 with TRBJ1-4; unclear D gene. Germline V gene data show CDR1 as SEHNR and CDR2 as FQNEAQ (reference sequence). The V gene lost 1 base and the J gene lost 4 bases, with 7 bases spanning the gap. The CDR3 covers 14 residues. This chain's CDR3 is CASSLGTYNEKLFF. The CDR3 bases are TGTGCCAGCAGCTTAGGGACTTATAATGAAAAACTGTTTTTT.

The rearrangement links TRBV11-2 to TRBJ2-1; 9 positions agree with TRBD1. J gave up 5 bases and V 5 bases, and 13 bases lay outside the gene matches. This CDR3 has 17 residues. Germline CDR1 and CDR2: SGHAT and FQNNGV. The CDR3 here is CASSTGTGTPYHNEQFF. CDR3 DNA sequence: TGTGCCAGCAGCACCGGGACAGGGACGCCCTACCACAATGAGCAGTTCTTC.

This chain links TRBV19 with TRBJ2-3; D is possibly TRBD2 (5 bases). CDR3 size: 15 residues. V was cut by 10 bases and J by 5 bases, with 22 bases left in between. Germline V gene lookup returns CDR1 LNHDA and CDR2 SQIVND (reference sequence). CDR3 nucleotides: TGTGCCACGCAACCCCTAGGAGGTGGTGGAGATACGCAGTATTTT. This encodes CATQPLGGGGDTQYF.

The chain links TRBV10-1 to TRBJ1-2; the D gene is possibly TRBD1 (5 bases). The length of the CDR3 is 13 residues. Trimming took 5 bases from V and 0 from J, leaving 7 bases between them. Germline V gives CDR1 WNHNN, CDR2 SYGVQD (reference sequence). The CDR3: CASSPGANYGYTF. CDR3 in DNA: TGCGCCAGCAGTCCGGGGGCTAACTATGGCTACACCTTC.

V is TRBV7-9 and J is TRBJ2-7; no clear D. CDR1 is SEHNR and CDR2 is FQNEAQ in the germline V gene (reference sequence). Between the trimmed V and J ends, which lost 2 bases and 4 bases, there was a span of 6 bases. There are 12 residues in the CDR3. CDR3 coding DNA: TGTGCCAGCAGCTTAAGGAATTACGAGCAGTACTTC. Its translation is CASSLRNYEQYF.

The count of this clone is one. V and J are TRBV5-6 and TRBJ2-5; tentative D call: TRBD1 (5 bases). Germline V gene data show CDR1 as SGHDT and CDR2 as YYEEEE. CDR3 length: 14 residues. The V gene lost 3 bases and the J gene lost 5 bases, with 14 bases spanning the gap. CDR3 nucleotide sequence: TGTGCCAGCAGCTCGTCAGGGTCGCGGGAGACCCAGTACTTC. Translating gives CASSSSGSRETQYF.

The genes are TRBV7-2 and TRBJ2-1; no reliable D call. The V and J ends lost 5 bases and 8 bases respectively, with 7 bases between them. The CDR3 is 11 residues long. The germline V gene has CDR1 SGHTA and CDR2 FQGNSA. In DNA form, the CDR3 reads TGTGCCAGCAGCCCTTATTATGAGCAGTTCTTC. It translates to CASSPYYEQFF.

As DNA, the CDR3 is TGTGCCAGCACCCCTCCCAGGGGGGCCGGCTATGGCTACACCTTC. It translates to CASTPPRGAGYGYTF. This chain uses TRBV28 with TRBJ1-2, with TRBD1 matching over 7 bases. CDR3 size: 15 residues. Per the germline V gene, CDR1 is MDHEN and CDR2 is SYDVKM. V lost 7 bases and J lost 4; bases outside the gene matches: 12.

J is TRBJ1-5 and V is TRBV19; 7 nucleotides match TRBD1. The CDR3 covers 12 residues. Per germline, CDR1 LNHDA and CDR2 SQIVND (reference sequence). The trim removed 5 bases at V and 15 bases at J, leaving 10 bases unmatched. The CDR3 region is CASSPRQGERHF. In nucleotides, the CDR3 is TGTGCCAGTAGTCCCCGACAGGGAGAACGGCATTTT.